Sequencing of this T cell receptor beta chain was carried out in a study of shared clonotypes between healthy human individuals. The protocol was immunoSEQ multiplex PCR, while the TCRdb copy is restricted to in-frame clones and leaves out a portion. The sample includes around 2.5 million clones, approximately 93% of them seen just once. Study-wide results and caveats: Represented diversity, genetic and exposure-history alike, was limited by few donors. Naive subsets generally exceeded memory subsets in estimated richness.

About this clone: No antigen is known for it.

CDR3 size: 19 residues. Trimming cost V 3 bases and J 3 bases; bases outside gene matches: 12. The V gene's germline CDR1 is SGHTA and CDR2 FQGNSA. The receptor's source is a man younger than 35 in good health. Some clones in this sample may be carry-over from other donors' samples. The chain couples TRBV7-2 to TRBJ2-3, with 13 positions matching TRBD2. The sample consisted of naive CD4+ T cells from PBMCs. Subset indicated: CD45RA+ positively selected. The CDR3 region is CASSFRLTSGRPATDTQYF. CDR3 nucleotides: TGTGCCAGCAGCTTCCGATTGACTAGCGGGAGGCCCGCAACAGATACGCAGTATTTT.